This TCR beta chain was sequenced during a study of cytomegalovirus exposure and HLA in healthy donors. Primers: 60 Vbeta forward and 13 Jbeta reverse. Sequencing was performed with immunoSEQ multiplex PCR; in TCRdb, only in-frame clones are kept and a portion is missing. The table shows roughly 200,000 clones, with approximately 85% occurring only once. The study's findings and limits: An analysis done earlier found most TCR beta V segments productive about 87% or about 30% of the time.

Only a few counts were recorded for this clone. No antigen is known for it. The sample comprised PBMCs. This TCR was sampled from a woman aged 45-65 years in good health and CMV-seronegative.

DNA for the CDR3: TGTGCCAGCAGCTTAGGACTAGCGGGAGGGCCGGGGAATGAGCAGTTCTTC. Translating gives CASSLGLAGGPGNEQFF. V and J are TRBV11-3 and TRBJ2-1; 14 bases agree with TRBD2. This CDR3 region has 17 residues. Per germline, CDR1 SGHNT and CDR2 YENEEA. The V segment lost 1 base and the J segment 7 bases; nucleotides outside the gene matches: 6.